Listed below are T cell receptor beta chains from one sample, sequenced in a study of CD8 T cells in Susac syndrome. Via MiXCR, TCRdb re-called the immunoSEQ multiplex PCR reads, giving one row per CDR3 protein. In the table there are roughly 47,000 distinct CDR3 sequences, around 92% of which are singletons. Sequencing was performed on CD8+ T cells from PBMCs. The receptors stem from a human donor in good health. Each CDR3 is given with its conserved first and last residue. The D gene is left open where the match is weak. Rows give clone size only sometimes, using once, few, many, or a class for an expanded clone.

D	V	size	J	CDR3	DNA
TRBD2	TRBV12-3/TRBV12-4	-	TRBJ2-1	CASSPPGLAGVDSYNEQFF	TGTGCCAGCAGTCCCCCGGGACTAGCGGGAGTGGACTCCTACAATGAGCAGTTCTTC
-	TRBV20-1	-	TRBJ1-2	CSARDGAGAPNYGYTF	TGCAGTGCTAGAGATGGGGCGGGGGCTCCGAACTATGGCTACACCTTC
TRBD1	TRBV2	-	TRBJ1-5	CASSEGQGYYQPQHF	TGTGCCAGCAGTGAAGGACAGGGGTACTATCAGCCCCAGCATTTT
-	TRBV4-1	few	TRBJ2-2	CASSQSTGFTGELFF	TGCGCCAGCAGCCAAAGTACGGGATTCACCGGGGAGCTGTTTTTT
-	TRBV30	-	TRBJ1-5	CAWSVGSNQPQHF	TGTGCCTGGAGTGTAGGCTCTAATCAGCCCCAGCATTTT
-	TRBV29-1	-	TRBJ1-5	CSVGAREGQPQHF	TGCAGCGTTGGGGCCAGGGAAGGGCAGCCCCAGCATTTT
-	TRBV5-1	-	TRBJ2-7	CASSQEGGLSSYEQYF	TGCGCCAGCAGCCAGGAGGGCGGATTGAGCTCCTACGAGCAGTACTTC
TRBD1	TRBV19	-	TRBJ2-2	CASSPPGQGTGELFF	TGTGCCAGTAGCCCACCGGGACAGGGGACCGGGGAGCTGTTTTTT
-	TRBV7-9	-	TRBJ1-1	CASSLSWNTEAFF	TGTGCCAGCAGCTTGAGCTGGAACACTGAAGCTTTCTTT
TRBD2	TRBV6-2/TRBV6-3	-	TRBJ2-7	CASSYSIPTSGSYEQYF	TGTGCCAGCAGTTACTCGATTCCGACTAGCGGGAGCTACGAGCAGTACTTC
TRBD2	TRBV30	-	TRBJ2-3	CAWILAGVADTQYF	TGTGCCTGGATTTTGGCGGGAGTAGCAGATACGCAGTATTTT
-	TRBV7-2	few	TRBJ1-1	CASSWGLATEAFF	TGTGCCAGCAGCTGGGGGCTGGCGACTGAAGCTTTCTTT
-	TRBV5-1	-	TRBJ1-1	CASYPKDRNTEAFF	TGCGCCAGTTACCCTAAGGACAGGAACACTGAAGCTTTCTTT
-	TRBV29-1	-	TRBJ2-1	CSVAHLLQEKTYNEQFF	TGCAGCGTTGCCCACCTCTTACAGGAGAAAACGTACAATGAGCAGTTCTTC
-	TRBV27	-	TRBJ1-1	CASSLRYRTEAFF	TGTGCCAGCAGTTTACGGTACAGAACCGAAGCTTTCTTT
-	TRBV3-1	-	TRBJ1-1	CASSQGRGVNTEAFF	TGTGCCAGCAGCCAAGGGCGGGGCGTGAACACTGAAGCTTTCTTT
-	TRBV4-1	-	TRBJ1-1	CASSPGPQTGTEVFF	TGCGCCAGCAGCCCCGGACCTCAAACAGGAACTGAAGTTTTCTTT